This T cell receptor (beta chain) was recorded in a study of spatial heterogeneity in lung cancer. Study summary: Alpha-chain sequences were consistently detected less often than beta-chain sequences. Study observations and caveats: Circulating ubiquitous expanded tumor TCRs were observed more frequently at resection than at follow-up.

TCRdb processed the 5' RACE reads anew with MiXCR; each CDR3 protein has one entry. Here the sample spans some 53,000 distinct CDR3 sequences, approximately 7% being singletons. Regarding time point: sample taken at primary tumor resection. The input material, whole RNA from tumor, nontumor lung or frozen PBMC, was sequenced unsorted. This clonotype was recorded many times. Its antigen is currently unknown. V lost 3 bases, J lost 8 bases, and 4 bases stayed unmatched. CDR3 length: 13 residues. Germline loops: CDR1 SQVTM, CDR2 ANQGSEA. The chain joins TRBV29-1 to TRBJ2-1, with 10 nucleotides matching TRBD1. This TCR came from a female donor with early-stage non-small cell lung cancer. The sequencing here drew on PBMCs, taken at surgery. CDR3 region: CSVEGQGTYEQFF. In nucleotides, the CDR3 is TGCAGCGTTGAGGGACAGGGGACCTATGAGCAGTTCTTC.